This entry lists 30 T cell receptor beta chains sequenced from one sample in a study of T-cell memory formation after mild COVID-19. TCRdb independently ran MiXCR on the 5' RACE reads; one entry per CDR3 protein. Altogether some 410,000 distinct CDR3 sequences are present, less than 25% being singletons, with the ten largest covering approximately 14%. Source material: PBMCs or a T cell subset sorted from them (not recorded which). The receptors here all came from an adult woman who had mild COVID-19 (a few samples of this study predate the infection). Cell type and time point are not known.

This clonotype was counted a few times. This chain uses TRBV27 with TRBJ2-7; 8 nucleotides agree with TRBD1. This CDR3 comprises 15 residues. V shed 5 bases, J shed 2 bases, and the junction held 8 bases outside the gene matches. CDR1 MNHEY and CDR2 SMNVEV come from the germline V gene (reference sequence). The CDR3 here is CASSTFGTGAYEQYF. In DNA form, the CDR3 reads TGTGCCAGCAGTACCTTCGGGACAGGAGCCTACGAGCAGTACTTC.

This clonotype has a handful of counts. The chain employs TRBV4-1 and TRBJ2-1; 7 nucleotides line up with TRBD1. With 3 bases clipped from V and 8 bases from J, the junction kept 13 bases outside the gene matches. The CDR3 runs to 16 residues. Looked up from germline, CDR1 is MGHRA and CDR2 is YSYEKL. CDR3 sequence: CASSHPRTGPGYEQFF. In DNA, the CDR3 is TGCGCCAGCAGCCACCCCAGGACAGGTCCGGGCTATGAGCAGTTCTTC.

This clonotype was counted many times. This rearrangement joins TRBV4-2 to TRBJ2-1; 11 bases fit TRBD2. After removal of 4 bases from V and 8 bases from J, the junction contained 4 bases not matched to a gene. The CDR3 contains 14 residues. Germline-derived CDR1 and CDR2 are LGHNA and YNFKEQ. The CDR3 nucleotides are TGTGCCAGCAGCCCTTTACTAGCGGGGGATGAGCAGTTCTTC. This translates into CASSPLLAGDEQFF.

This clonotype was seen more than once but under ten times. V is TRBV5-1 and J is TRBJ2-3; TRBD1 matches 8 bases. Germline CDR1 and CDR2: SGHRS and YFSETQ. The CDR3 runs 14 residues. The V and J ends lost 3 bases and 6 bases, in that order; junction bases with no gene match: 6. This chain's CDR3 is CASSSRDRSDTQYF. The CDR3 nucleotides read TGCGCCAGCAGCTCCCGGGACAGGAGTGATACGCAGTATTTT.

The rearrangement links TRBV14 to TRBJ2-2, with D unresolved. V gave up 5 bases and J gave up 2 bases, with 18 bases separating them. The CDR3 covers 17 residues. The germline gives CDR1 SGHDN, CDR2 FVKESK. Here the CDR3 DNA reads TGTGCCAGCAGCTCCTCCCTCGGGCGGTTCAACACCGGGGAGCTGTTTTTT. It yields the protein CASSSSLGRFNTGELFF.

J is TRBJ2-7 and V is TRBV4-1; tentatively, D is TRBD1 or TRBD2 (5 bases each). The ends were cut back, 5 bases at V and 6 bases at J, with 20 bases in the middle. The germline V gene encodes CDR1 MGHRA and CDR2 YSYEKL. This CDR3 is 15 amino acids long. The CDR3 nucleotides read TGCGCCAGCAGCACCACCCGAGGGGTTTGGGGCGAGCAGTACTTC. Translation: CASSTTRGVWGEQYF.

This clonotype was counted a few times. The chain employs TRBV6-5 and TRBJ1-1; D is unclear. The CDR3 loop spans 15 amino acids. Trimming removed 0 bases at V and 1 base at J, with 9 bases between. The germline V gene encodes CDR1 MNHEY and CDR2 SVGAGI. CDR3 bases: TGTGCCAGCAGTTACTCCGACATCGGGAACACTGAAGCTTTCTTT. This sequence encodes CASSYSDIGNTEAFF.

Here the CDR3 reads CSARAPSSVDTQYF. CDR3 nucleotide sequence: TGCAGTGCTAGAGCTCCGTCGTCAGTAGATACGCAGTATTTT. The chain recombines TRBV20-1 with TRBJ2-3; D call uncertain. Germline V CDR1 and CDR2: DFQATT, SNEGSKA (reference sequence). Trimming shortened V by 1 base and J by 5 bases, and 13 bases separated the two germline ends. CDR3 length equals 14 residues.

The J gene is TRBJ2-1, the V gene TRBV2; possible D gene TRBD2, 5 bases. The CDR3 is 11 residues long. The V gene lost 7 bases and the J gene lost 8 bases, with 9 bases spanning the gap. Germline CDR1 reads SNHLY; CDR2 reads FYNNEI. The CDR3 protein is CASNLAHEQFF. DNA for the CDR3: TGTGCCAGCAACCTAGCCCATGAGCAGTTCTTC.

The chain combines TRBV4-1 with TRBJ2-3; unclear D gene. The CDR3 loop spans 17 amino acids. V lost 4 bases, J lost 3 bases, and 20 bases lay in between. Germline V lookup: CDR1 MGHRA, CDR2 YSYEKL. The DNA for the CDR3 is TGCGCCAGCAGCCCCTGGGTTCTCGGCTCTAGTACAGATACGCAGTATTTT. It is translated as CASSPWVLGSSTDTQYF.

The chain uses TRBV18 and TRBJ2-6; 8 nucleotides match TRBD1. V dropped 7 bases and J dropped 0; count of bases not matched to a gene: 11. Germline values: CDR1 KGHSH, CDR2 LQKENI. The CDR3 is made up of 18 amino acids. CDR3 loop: CASFALRDRRSGANVLTF. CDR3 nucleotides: TGTGCCAGCTTCGCCCTCCGGGACAGGCGCTCTGGGGCCAACGTCCTGACTTTC.

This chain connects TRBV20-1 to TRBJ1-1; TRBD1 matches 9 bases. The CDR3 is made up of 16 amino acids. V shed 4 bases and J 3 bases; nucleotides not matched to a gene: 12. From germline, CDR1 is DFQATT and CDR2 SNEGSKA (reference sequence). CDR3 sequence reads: CSAKGQGAVVDTEAFF. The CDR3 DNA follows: TGCAGTGCTAAGGGACAGGGAGCTGTAGTTGACACTGAAGCTTTCTTT.

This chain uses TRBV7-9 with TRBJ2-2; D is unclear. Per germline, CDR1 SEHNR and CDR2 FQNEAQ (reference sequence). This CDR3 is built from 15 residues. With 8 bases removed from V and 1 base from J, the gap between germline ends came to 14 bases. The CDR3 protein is CASAPRAGNTGELFF. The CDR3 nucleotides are TGTGCCAGCGCCCCCCGGGCAGGGAACACCGGGGAGCTGTTTTTT.

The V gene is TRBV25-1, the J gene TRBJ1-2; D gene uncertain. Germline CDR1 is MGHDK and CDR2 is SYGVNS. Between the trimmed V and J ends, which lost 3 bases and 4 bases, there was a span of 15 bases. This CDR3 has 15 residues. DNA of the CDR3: TGTGCCAGCAGTGATTGGGCTCGCCCCATCTATGGCTACACCTTC. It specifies CASSDWARPIYGYTF.

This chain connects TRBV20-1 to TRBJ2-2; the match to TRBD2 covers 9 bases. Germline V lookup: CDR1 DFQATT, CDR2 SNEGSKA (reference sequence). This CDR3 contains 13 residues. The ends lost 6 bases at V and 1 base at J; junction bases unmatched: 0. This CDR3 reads CSATSGNTGELFF. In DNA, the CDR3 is TGCAGTGCGACTAGCGGGAACACCGGGGAGCTGTTTTTT.

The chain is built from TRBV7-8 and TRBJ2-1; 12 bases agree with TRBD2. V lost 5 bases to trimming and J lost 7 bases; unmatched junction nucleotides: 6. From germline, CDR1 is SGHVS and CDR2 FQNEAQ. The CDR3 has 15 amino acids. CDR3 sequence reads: CASSPGLAGMNEQFF. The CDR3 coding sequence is TGTGCCAGCAGCCCAGGACTAGCGGGGATGAATGAGCAGTTCTTC.

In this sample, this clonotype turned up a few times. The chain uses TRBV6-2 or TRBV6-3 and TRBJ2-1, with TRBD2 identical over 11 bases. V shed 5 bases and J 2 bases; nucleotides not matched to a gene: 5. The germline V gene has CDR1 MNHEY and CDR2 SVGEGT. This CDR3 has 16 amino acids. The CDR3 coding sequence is TGTGCCAGCAGTCAAACTAGCGGGAGTGCCTACAATGAGCAGTTCTTC. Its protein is CASSQTSGSAYNEQFF.

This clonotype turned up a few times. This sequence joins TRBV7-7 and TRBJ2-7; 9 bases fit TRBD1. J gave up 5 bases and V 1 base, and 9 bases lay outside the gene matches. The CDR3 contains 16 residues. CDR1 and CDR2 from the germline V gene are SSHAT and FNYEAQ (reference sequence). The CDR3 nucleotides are TGTGCCAGCAGCTTAGATTCCGGGACAGGGTACCACGAGCAGTACTTC. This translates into CASSLDSGTGYHEQYF.

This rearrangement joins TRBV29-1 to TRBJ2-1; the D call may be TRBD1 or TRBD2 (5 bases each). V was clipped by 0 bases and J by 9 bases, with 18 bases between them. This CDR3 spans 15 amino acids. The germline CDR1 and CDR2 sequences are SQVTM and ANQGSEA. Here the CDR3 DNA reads TGCAGCGTTGAAGACACTGAGGGGACCCGGGGTGAGCAGTTCTTC. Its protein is CSVEDTEGTRGEQFF.

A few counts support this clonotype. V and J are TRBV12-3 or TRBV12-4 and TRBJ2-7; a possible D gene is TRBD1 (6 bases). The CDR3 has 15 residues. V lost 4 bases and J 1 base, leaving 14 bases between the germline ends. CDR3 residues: CASSYQGTSSYEQYF. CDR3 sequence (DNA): TGTGCCAGCAGTTATCAGGGGACCAGTTCCTACGAGCAGTACTTC.

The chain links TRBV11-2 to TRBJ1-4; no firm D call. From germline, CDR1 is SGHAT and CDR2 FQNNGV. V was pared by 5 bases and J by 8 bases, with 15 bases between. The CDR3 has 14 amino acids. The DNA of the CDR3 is TGTGCCAGCAGCCCCTGGCCCGCGGGAGAAAAACTGTTTTTT. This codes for CASSPWPAGEKLFF.

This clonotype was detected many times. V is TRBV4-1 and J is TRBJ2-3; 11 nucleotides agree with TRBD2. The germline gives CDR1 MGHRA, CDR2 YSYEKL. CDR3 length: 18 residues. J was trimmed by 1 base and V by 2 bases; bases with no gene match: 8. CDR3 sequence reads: CASSQPGLAAGGTDTQYF. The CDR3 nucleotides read TGCGCCAGCAGCCAACCGGGACTAGCGGCGGGAGGCACAGATACGCAGTATTTT.

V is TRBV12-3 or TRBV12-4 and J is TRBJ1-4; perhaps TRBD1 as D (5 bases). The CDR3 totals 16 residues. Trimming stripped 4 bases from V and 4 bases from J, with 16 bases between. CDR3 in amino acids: CASSYGPGGINEKLFF. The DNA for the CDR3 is TGTGCCAGCAGTTACGGTCCGGGGGGTATTAATGAAAAACTGTTTTTT.

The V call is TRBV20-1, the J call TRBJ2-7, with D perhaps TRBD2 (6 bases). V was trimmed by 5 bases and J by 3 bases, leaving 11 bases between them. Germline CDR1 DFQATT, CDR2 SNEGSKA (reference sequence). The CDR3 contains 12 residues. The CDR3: CSADGGGYEQYF. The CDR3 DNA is TGCAGTGCTGACGGGGGAGGCTACGAGCAGTACTTC.

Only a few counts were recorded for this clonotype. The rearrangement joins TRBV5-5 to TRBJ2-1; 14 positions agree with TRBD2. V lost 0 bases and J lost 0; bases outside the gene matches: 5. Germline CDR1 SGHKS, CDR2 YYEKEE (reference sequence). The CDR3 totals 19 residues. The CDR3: CASSLATGTSGSSYNEQFF. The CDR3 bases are TGTGCCAGCAGCTTGGCGACCGGGACTAGCGGGAGCTCCTACAATGAGCAGTTCTTC.

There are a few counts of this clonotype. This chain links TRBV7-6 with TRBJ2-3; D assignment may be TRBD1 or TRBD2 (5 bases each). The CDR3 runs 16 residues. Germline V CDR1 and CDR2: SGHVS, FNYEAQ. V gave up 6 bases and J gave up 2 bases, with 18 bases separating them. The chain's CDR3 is CASSAMGPPTTDTQYF. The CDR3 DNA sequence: TGTGCCAGCAGTGCTATGGGACCCCCGACCACAGATACGCAGTATTTT.

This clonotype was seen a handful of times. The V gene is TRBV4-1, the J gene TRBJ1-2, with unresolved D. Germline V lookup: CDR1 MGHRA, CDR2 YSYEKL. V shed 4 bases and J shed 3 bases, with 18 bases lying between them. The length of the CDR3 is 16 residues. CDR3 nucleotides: TGCGCCAGCAGCCGAGAACTAGGAAACAAGGACTATGGCTACACCTTC. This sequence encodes CASSRELGNKDYGYTF.

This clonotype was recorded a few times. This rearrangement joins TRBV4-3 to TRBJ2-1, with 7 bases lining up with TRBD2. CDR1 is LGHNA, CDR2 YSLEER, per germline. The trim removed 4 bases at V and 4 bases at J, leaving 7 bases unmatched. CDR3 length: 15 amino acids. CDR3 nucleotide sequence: TGCGCCAGCAGCCTTCTAGCGGAGCCTTACAATGAGCAGTTCTTC. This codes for CASSLLAEPYNEQFF.

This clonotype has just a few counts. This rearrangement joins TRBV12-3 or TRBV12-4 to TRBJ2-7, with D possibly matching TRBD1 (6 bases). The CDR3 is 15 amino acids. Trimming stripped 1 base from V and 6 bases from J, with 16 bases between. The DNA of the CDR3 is TGTGCCAGCAGTTTAGAAGGCCAGGGGATAGGCGAGCAGTACTTC. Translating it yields CASSLEGQGIGEQYF.

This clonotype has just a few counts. CDR3 bases: TGTGCCATCAGTGAAACGGACAGGTCCTACGAGCAGTACTTC. It encodes CAISETDRSYEQYF. This sequence joins TRBV10-3 and TRBJ2-7; 7 bases fit TRBD1. V shed 3 bases and J 1 base; nucleotides not matched to a gene: 3. The germline V gene encodes CDR1 ENHRY and CDR2 SYGVKD. The CDR3 runs to 14 residues.